Below are 27 T cell receptor beta chains sequenced from a single sample in a study of CD8+ T cells in alopecia areata. Treatment defined: oral pan-JAK inhibitor, 5-10 mg twice daily. cDNA prepared by RNA extraction and subsequent reverse transcription served as the template for sequencing. Clones were sequenced by immunoSEQ multiplex PCR, and TCRdb holds only the in-frame ones, with some missing. The sample has a few hundred thousand clones, 35% to 40% seen once; the top ten hold under 0.55%. The sequenced sample was CD4+ T cells sorted from blood, obtained between weeks 30 and 35, from a patient treated with tofacitinib. These TCRs come from a human donor with alopecia areata.

This chain links TRBV7-9 with TRBJ2-1; D not resolved. V was clipped by 3 bases and J by 4 bases, with 16 bases between them. CDR3 length: 16 residues. Germline V lookup: CDR1 SEHNR, CDR2 FQNEAQ (reference sequence). The CDR3 nucleotides read TGTGCCAGCAGCTTCATCCCAGAATCACGATACAATGAGCAGTTCTTC. Its translation: CASSFIPESRYNEQFF.

This sequence joins TRBV18 and TRBJ1-5; 8 positions agree with TRBD1. Germline CDR1 and CDR2: KGHSH and LQKENI. This CDR3 has 17 residues. V lost 4 bases, J lost 0 bases, and 8 bases stayed unmatched. CDR3 in DNA: TGTGCCAGCTCACTGACCGGGACAGGACATAGCAATCAGCCCCAGCATTTT. It encodes CASSLTGTGHSNQPQHF. Combining the CDR3 with reference TRBV18 and TRBJ1-5 gives the whole variable domain NAGVMQNPRHLVRRRGQEARLRCSPMKGHSHVYWYRQLPEEGLKFMVYLQKENIIDESGMPKERFSAEFPKEGPSILRIQQVVRGDSAAYFCASSLTGTGHSNQPQHFGDGTRLSIL.

This clone was seen more than once but under ten times. The rearrangement uses TRBV6-6 and TRBJ1-1; D is unclear. V lost 7 bases to trimming and J lost 1 base, with 10 bases between them. Germline V gene sequence: CDR1 MNHNY, CDR2 SVGAGI (reference sequence). The CDR3 has 13 amino acids. The CDR3 DNA reads as TGTGCCAGCAATAGCCTTGGGAACACTGAAGCTTTCTTT. It codes for CASNSLGNTEAFF.

This clone was seen only a few times. This chain connects TRBV7-9 to TRBJ2-5; 7 bases align to TRBD1. This CDR3 comprises 15 residues. The germline CDR1 and CDR2 sequences are SEHNR and FQNEAQ (reference sequence). J was trimmed by 5 bases and V by 5 bases; bases with no gene match: 11. The CDR3 DNA sequence: TGTGCCAGCAGCGCAAATATACAGGGGTTTGAGACCCAGTACTTC. It yields the protein CASSANIQGFETQYF.

This clone occurred a few times. The J gene is TRBJ2-1, the V gene TRBV19; D gene unclear. This CDR3 has 12 amino acids. Germline V gene sequence: CDR1 LNHDA, CDR2 SQIVND (reference sequence). The V gene lost 5 bases and the J gene lost 6 bases, with 8 bases spanning the gap. The DNA of the CDR3 is TGTGCCAGTAGTGCCGTAAGCAATGAGCAGTTCTTC. Translation: CASSAVSNEQFF.

This clone was seen a few times. This chain uses TRBV7-9 with TRBJ2-6, with D uncertain. Germline V CDR1 and CDR2: SEHNR, FQNEAQ (reference sequence). V lost 2 bases to trimming and J lost 4 bases, with 15 bases between them. The CDR3 covers 17 residues. The CDR3 DNA sequence: TGTGCCAGCAGCTTATTTTCGGTCTCTCTGGGGGCCAACGTCCTGACTTTC. Amino acid sequence: CASSLFSVSLGANVLTF.

The rearrangement uses TRBV12-5 and TRBJ2-7; D is unresolved. In germline, CDR1 is LGHNT, CDR2 FRNRAP. The CDR3 contains 13 residues. The V gene lost 5 bases and the J gene lost 3 bases, with 11 bases spanning the gap. CDR3 sequence reads: CASGTSGYYEQYF. CDR3 in DNA: TGTGCTAGTGGTACTTCAGGTTACTACGAGCAGTACTTC.

This clone was found once. The V gene is TRBV7-8, the J gene TRBJ2-3; D perhaps matches TRBD1 (7 bases). Germline V gene sequence: CDR1 SGHVS, CDR2 FQNEAQ. This CDR3 contains 12 residues. The CDR3 here is CITEGATDTQYF. Written as DNA, the CDR3 is TGTATCACGGAGGGGGCGACAGATACGCAGTATTTT.

The chain carries TRBV2 and TRBJ2-5, with D perhaps TRBD1 or TRBD2 (5 bases each). The germline V gene encodes CDR1 SNHLY and CDR2 FYNNEI. The V gene lost 11 bases and the J gene lost 3 bases, with 13 bases spanning the gap. The length of the CDR3 is 12 residues. The CDR3 sequence: CAGETVKETQYF. The CDR3 DNA reads as TGTGCCGGGGAGACAGTAAAAGAGACCCAGTACTTC.

V gene TRBV30 combines with J gene TRBJ2-2; possible D gene TRBD1, 6 bases. The CDR3 has 19 residues. Germline V gene data show CDR1 as GTSNPN and CDR2 as SVGIG (reference sequence). Trimming took 2 bases from V and 5 from J, leaving 27 bases between them. The chain's CDR3 is CAWSSPTPPGHVWTGELFF. The CDR3 bases are TGTGCCTGGAGTTCACCAACCCCCCCGGGACATGTATGGACCGGGGAGCTGTTTTTT.

This clone appeared a few times. This chain links TRBV7-9 with TRBJ1-4; a weak D match, TRBD1 (5 bases). The CDR3 runs to 13 residues. Germline CDR1 reads SEHNR; CDR2 reads FQNEAQ (reference sequence). Trimming took off 2 bases at V and 8 bases at J, with 9 bases between the two ends. The CDR3 protein is CASSLLEGEKLFF. CDR3 coding DNA: TGTGCCAGCAGCTTACTTGAGGGGGAAAAACTGTTTTTT.

The chain recombines TRBV6-5 with TRBJ1-2; TRBD1 matches 12 bases. The CDR3 runs 15 residues. After removal of 5 bases from V and 3 bases from J, the junction contained 4 bases not matched to a gene. The germline gives CDR1 MNHEY, CDR2 SVGAGI. CDR3 region: CASSPGTGGDYGYTF. The CDR3 DNA is TGTGCCAGCAGTCCCGGGACAGGGGGCGACTATGGCTACACCTTC.

The chain recombines TRBV19 with TRBJ2-1, with 8 positions matching TRBD1. V gave up 8 bases and J gave up 8 bases; unmatched junction bases: 14. There are 15 residues in the CDR3. The germline V gene encodes CDR1 LNHDA and CDR2 SQIVND (reference sequence). The CDR3 loop reads CASQIYGTGEDEQFF. In nucleotides, the CDR3 is TGTGCCAGTCAGATCTACGGGACAGGAGAGGATGAGCAGTTCTTC.

The J gene is TRBJ2-4, the V gene TRBV5-1; 8 bases are a match to TRBD1. J gave up 1 base and V 1 base, and 10 bases lay outside the gene matches. CDR3 size: 18 residues. CDR1 is SGHRS and CDR2 is YFSETQ in the germline V gene. The CDR3 nucleotides read TGCGCCAGCAGCTTGTCCCGAGACCGGGACAGGGCCAAAAACATTCAGTACTTC. This gives the protein CASSLSRDRDRAKNIQYF.

In regard to this clone: Additional DNA sequences in this sample encode the identical CDR3. CDR3 sequence reads: CASRPGDRNTEAFF. The CDR3 DNA reads TGTGCCAGTAGGCCAGGGGACAGGAACACTGAAGCTTTCTTT. V is TRBV19 and J is TRBJ1-1; 7 nucleotides match TRBD1. Looked up from germline, CDR1 is LNHDA and CDR2 is SQIVND (reference sequence). The CDR3 contains 14 residues. Trimming at V came to 6 bases and at J to 1 base, leaving 5 bases not matched to a gene. Drawing the rest from reference TRBV19 and TRBJ1-1, the complete variable domain is DGGITQSPKYLFRKEGQNVTLSCEQNLNHDAMYWYRQDPGQGLRLIYYSQIVNDFQKGDIAEGYSVSREKKESFPLTVTSAQKNPTAFYLCASRPGDRNTEAFFGQGTRLTVV.

This rearrangement joins TRBV10-3 to TRBJ2-3, with D unresolved. V lost 3 bases to trimming and J lost 2 bases, with 9 bases between them. The CDR3 has 14 residues. CDR1 and CDR2 from the germline V gene are ENHRY and SYGVKD. The CDR3 sequence: CAISEGSYTDTQYF. The CDR3 nucleotides are TGTGCCATCAGTGAAGGCAGTTACACAGATACGCAGTATTTT.

The genes are TRBV6-6 and TRBJ2-1; the match to TRBD1 covers 12 bases. Germline CDR1 reads MNHNY; CDR2 reads SVGAGI (reference sequence). V lost 5 bases, J lost 9 bases, and 11 bases stayed unmatched. CDR3 size: 16 residues. The CDR3 region is CASSVPAGQGAREQFF. The CDR3 DNA reads TGTGCCAGCAGTGTTCCTGCGGGACAGGGGGCTCGTGAGCAGTTCTTC.

The chain combines TRBV30 with TRBJ1-1; no definite D call. V dropped 4 bases and J dropped 3 bases, with 12 bases sitting between them. The germline V gene has CDR1 GTSNPN and CDR2 SVGIG (reference sequence). This CDR3 has 13 residues. CDR3 sequence (DNA): TGTGCCTGGACCCCCAGATTGTACACTGAAGCTTTCTTT. Translated: CAWTPRLYTEAFF.

The chain recombines TRBV6-5 with TRBJ2-2, with D possibly being TRBD2 (7 bases). The CDR3 is 15 amino acids. The ends were cut back, 2 bases at V and 4 bases at J, with 11 bases in the middle. The germline CDR1 and CDR2 sequences are MNHEY and SVGAGI. Here the CDR3 DNA reads TGTGCCAGCAGTTACGGGGGGGCGGGCACCGGGGAGCTGTTTTTT. This sequence encodes CASSYGGAGTGELFF.

The J gene is TRBJ1-3, the V gene TRBV30; D remains ambiguous. This CDR3 is built from 16 residues. Trimming removed 0 bases at V and 0 bases at J, with 12 bases between. Germline loops: CDR1 GTSNPN, CDR2 SVGIG (reference sequence). The CDR3 bases are TGTGCCTGGAGTGTAGGGCATCTGAGCTCTGGAAACACCATATATTTT. Translated: CAWSVGHLSSGNTIYF. Full variable domain (missing parts from reference TRBV30 and TRBJ1-3): SQTIHQWPATLVQPVGSPLSLECTVEGTSNPNLYWYRQAAGRGLQLLFYSVGIGQISSEVPQNLSASRPQDRQFILSSKKLLLSDSGFYLCAWSVGHLSSGNTIYFGEGSWLTVV.

The rearrangement joins TRBV6-1 to TRBJ2-7; no definite D call. V was shortened by 3 bases and J by 0 bases, with 9 bases between the two germline ends. Germline V CDR1 and CDR2: MNHNS, SASEGT. The CDR3 has 14 amino acids. CDR3 amino acids: CASSDWAVSYEQYF. The CDR3 coding sequence is TGTGCCAGCAGTGACTGGGCAGTCTCCTACGAGCAGTACTTC.

This clone was counted between two and nine times. The chain recombines TRBV11-2 with TRBJ1-2; 8 bases line up with TRBD1. Trimming at V came to 5 bases and at J to 4 bases, leaving 9 bases not matched to a gene. The V gene's germline CDR1 is SGHAT and CDR2 FQNNGV. The CDR3 consists of 15 residues. The CDR3 here is CASSLWQGAGYGYTF. As DNA, the CDR3 is TGTGCCAGCAGCCTCTGGCAGGGGGCTGGCTATGGCTACACCTTC.

In this sample, this clone turned up a few times. The J gene is TRBJ1-6, the V gene TRBV9, with 7 bases identical to TRBD1. This CDR3 comprises 16 residues. CDR1 SGDLS and CDR2 YYNGEE come from the germline V gene. The junction had 10 bases not matched to a gene; V was cut back by 3 bases and J by 7 bases. The CDR3 region is CASSGGIDRANSPLHF. CDR3 bases: TGTGCCAGCAGCGGGGGAATTGACAGGGCGAATTCACCCCTCCACTTT. The full variable domain, in which reference TRBV9 and TRBJ1-6 provide the parts outside the CDR3, is DSGVTQTPKHLITATGQRVTLRCSPRSGDLSVYWYQQSLDQGLQFLIQYYNGEERAKGNILERFSAQQFPDLHSELNLSSLELGDSALYFCASSGGIDRANSPLHFGNGTRLTVT.

J is TRBJ2-7 and V is TRBV7-8; TRBD2 matches 8 bases. CDR1 SGHVS and CDR2 FQNEAQ come from the germline V gene. The CDR3 has 15 residues. V shed 2 bases and J 8 bases; nucleotides not matched to a gene: 11. The CDR3 DNA reads as TGTGCCAGCAGCTTATCTAGCGGGTCCCTTACGAAGCAGTACTTC. This encodes CASSLSSGSLTKQYF.

This clone has just a few counts. V is TRBV6-5 and J is TRBJ2-7; 9 positions match TRBD1. The germline V gene encodes CDR1 MNHEY and CDR2 SVGAGI. V shed 0 bases, J shed 1 base, and the junction held 1 base outside the gene matches. The CDR3 is 15 residues long. The CDR3 spells CASSYSGTGSYEQYF. CDR3 DNA sequence: TGTGCCAGCAGTTACTCCGGGACAGGGTCCTACGAGCAGTACTTC.

The CDR3 sequence is CASTERQPSSYEQYF. The CDR3 DNA sequence: TGTGCCAGCACCGAGAGACAGCCGAGCTCCTACGAGCAGTACTTC. The chain couples TRBV2 to TRBJ2-7; the D gene is possibly TRBD1 (5 bases). The ends were cut back, 7 bases at V and 0 bases at J, with 16 bases in the middle. From germline, CDR1 is SNHLY and CDR2 FYNNEI. This CDR3 region has 15 residues.

The CDR3 protein is CASSVGTATDTQYF. CDR3 DNA: TGTGCCAGCAGTGTCGGGACAGCCACAGATACGCAGTATTTT. The chain couples TRBV28 to TRBJ2-3; 7 bases map to TRBD1. The length of the CDR3 is 14 residues. The V and J ends lost 5 bases and 2 bases, in that order; junction bases with no gene match: 4. Germline V lookup: CDR1 MDHEN, CDR2 SYDVKM.